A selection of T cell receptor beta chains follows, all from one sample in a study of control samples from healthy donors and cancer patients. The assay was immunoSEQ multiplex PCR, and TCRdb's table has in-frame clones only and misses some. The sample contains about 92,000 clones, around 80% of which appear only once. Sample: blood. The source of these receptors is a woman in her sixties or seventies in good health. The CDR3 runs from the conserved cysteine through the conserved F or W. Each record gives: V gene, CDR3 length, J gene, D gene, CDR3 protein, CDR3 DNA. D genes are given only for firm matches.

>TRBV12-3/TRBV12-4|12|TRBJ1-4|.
CASSPDREKLFF
TGTGCCAGCAGTCCGGACCGTGAAAAACTGTTTTTT
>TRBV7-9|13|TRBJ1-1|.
CASRKTMNTEAFF
TGTGCCAGCAGAAAAACAATGAACACTGAAGCTTTCTTT
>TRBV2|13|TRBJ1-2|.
CASSERTEYGYTF
TGTGCCAGCAGTGAACGGACAGAATATGGCTACACCTTC
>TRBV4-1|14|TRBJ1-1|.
CASSSPTVRTEAFF
TGCGCCAGCAGCTCGCCGACGGTCCGTACTGAAGCTTTCTTT
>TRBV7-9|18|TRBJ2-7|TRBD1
CASSFAPRDRVGSYEQYF
TGTGCCAGCAGCTTCGCTCCGCGGGACAGGGTTGGGTCCTACGAGCAGTACTTC
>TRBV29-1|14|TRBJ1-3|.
CSVLREVSGNTIYF
TGCAGCGTCCTCCGGGAGGTCTCTGGAAACACCATATATTTT
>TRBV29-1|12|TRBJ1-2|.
CSVERGSFGYTF
TGCAGCGTTGAAAGGGGGAGTTTCGGCTACACCTTC
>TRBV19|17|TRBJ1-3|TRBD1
CASSLSLTGSSGNTIYF
TGTGCCAGTAGTTTGAGTCTGACAGGGTCCTCTGGAAACACCATATATTTT
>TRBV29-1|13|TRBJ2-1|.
CSVTPYNHNEQFF
TGCAGCGTCACTCCCTACAATCACAATGAGCAGTTCTTC
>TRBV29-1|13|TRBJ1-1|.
CSVVGGAKTEAFF
TGCAGCGTTGTTGGGGGGGCGAAAACTGAAGCTTTCTTT
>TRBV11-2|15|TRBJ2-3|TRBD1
CASSLSRGLGGTQYF
TGTGCCAGCAGCTTAAGCAGGGGGCTCGGGGGTACGCAGTATTTT
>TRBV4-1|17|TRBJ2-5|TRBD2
CASSPSGRLNLQETQYF
TGCGCCAGCAGCCCTAGCGGGAGGCTGAACCTCCAAGAGACCCAGTACTTC
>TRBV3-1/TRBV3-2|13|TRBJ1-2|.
CASSPSGDYGYTF
TGTGCCAGCAGCCCCTCCGGGGACTATGGCTACACCTTC
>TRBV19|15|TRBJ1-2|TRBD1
CASSMSQGANYGYTF
TGTGCCAGTAGTATGTCACAGGGGGCGAACTATGGCTACACCTTC
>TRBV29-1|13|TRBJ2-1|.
CSVVSLSYNEQFF
TGCAGCGTTGTCAGTCTCTCCTACAATGAGCAGTTCTTC
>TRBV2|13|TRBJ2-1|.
CASSPVVGNEQFF
TGTGCCAGCAGTCCAGTAGTTGGGAATGAGCAGTTCTTC
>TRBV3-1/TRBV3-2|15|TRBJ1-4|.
CASSHGGGWNEKLFF
TGTGCCAGCAGCCACGGCGGAGGGTGGAATGAAAAACTGTTTTTT
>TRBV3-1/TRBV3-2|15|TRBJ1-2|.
CASSLYAGEEAGYTF
TGTGCCAGCAGCCTTTATGCAGGGGAGGAGGCTGGCTACACCTTC